This TCR beta chain is drawn from a study of human versus mouse CDR3 diversity and MHC coevolution. Study information: Samples had between roughly 5.5 x 10^6 and 1.8 x 10^7 valid reads. Findings and caveats of the study: Clonal inequality was lowest in most of the three human donors. Human CDR3s averaged more deletions and insertions than mouse CDR3s.

Regarding this clone: Its cognate antigen is unknown. Additional DNA sequences in this sample encode the identical CDR3.

TCRdb's copy holds only in-frame clones and misses some; the assay was immunoSEQ multiplex PCR. The profile shows about 81,000 clones, 90% to 95% of them singletons. This CDR3 region has 16 residues. V dropped 0 bases and J dropped 1 base, with 11 bases sitting between them. Germline V lookup: CDR1 KGHSH, CDR2 LQKENI. The V and J genes are TRBV18 and TRBJ2-3, with a tentative D call TRBD1 (6 bases). This receptor was obtained from a person between 25 and 75 years old in good health. Sequenced: naive CD4+ T cells from blood. Subset indicated: CD45RO-negative CD62L-positive naive CD4 T cells. CDR3 DNA sequence: TGTGCCAGCTCACCACCTACGAACAGGGGCACAGATACGCAGTATTTT. This gives the protein CASSPPTNRGTDTQYF.